A single TCR beta chain is shown here with its context. The antigen remains undetermined. Trimming cost V 1 base and J 5 bases, with 12 bases left between them. This CDR3 has 14 residues. Germline-derived CDR1 and CDR2 are SGHVS and FNYEAQ. This sample is part of a study of Ad26.COV2.S vaccination and SARS-CoV-2 variants. General study findings and limits: Analytic work on TCR breadth and depth might have understated the full extent of total T cell responses. Vaccinated and placebo-treated recipients had similar non-spike TCR breadth. Placebo recipients showed lower spike-specific TCR breadth than vaccinees. Reports say spike-specific CD8+ and CD4+ T cell responses covered substantial breadth after vaccination.

Produced via immunoSEQ multiplex PCR; TCRdb's table is partial and in-frame only. The repertoire holds 300,000 to 450,000 clones, with roughly 94% as singletons. The chain combines TRBV7-6 with TRBJ2-7; D is perhaps TRBD1 (6 bases). The origin of this receptor is a human donor who had recovered from COVID-19. Material: peripheral blood, obtained after recovery from COVID-19. CDR3 nucleotides: TGTGCCAGCAGCTTAGAGGGGGTCGGGGACGAGCAGTACTTC. Encoded protein: CASSLEGVGDEQYF.